This T cell receptor beta chain was retrieved from a study of PD-L1 blockade in urothelial cancer. On the study more broadly: Timepoints chosen for blood analysis were 3 weeks (second dose) and 6 weeks after treatment start.

This clone was seen only a few times. The time point here: peripheral blood 6 weeks after treatment start. The data were produced by immunoSEQ multiplex PCR, yet TCRdb's version contains in-frame clones alone and is incomplete. The sample records around 40,000 clones, approximately 78% being singletons. The germline V gene has CDR1 SNHLY and CDR2 FYNNEI. The ends were cut back, 3 bases at V and 6 bases at J, with 23 bases in the middle. The CDR3 extends over 17 amino acids. This receptor was taken from a man between 60 and 75 years old with urothelial cancer. The material was PBMCs, obtained around atezolizumab (anti-PD-L1) treatment. The rearrangement uses TRBV2 and TRBJ1-1; maybe TRBD1 (5 bases). DNA of the CDR3: TGTGCCAGCAGTGAGTTAGGTACAAGGAGGGGAACGGCTGAAGCTTTCTTT. This sequence encodes CASSELGTRRGTAEAFF.